The 20 T cell receptor beta chains in this list originate from one sample, sequenced in a study of CD8+ T cells in alopecia areata. Investigators isolated RNA and reverse transcribed it into cDNA to act as the sequencing template. Here immunoSEQ multiplex PCR was the method, and the copy in TCRdb shows in-frame clones only, minus some. Here the sample spans under 7,500 clones, about 72% being singletons. Lesional scalp punch biopsies and peripheral blood came from alopecia areata patients. The starting material was skin, obtained at week 0. Receptor source: a human donor with alopecia areata.

This clone has a handful of counts. The V and J genes are TRBV4-3 and TRBJ2-6; D is perhaps TRBD1 (6 bases). The V end was cut by 0 bases, the J end by 0 bases, with 15 bases between. The CDR3 has 19 residues. In germline, CDR1 is LGHNA, CDR2 YSLEER. CDR3 loop: CASSQEMAVRGSGANVLTF. The CDR3 coding sequence is TGCGCCAGCAGCCAAGAAATGGCGGTCAGGGGCTCTGGGGCCAACGTCCTGACTTTC.

This clone turned up a few times. J is TRBJ2-5 and V is TRBV2; D remains ambiguous. Germline CDR1 and CDR2: SNHLY and FYNNEI. The CDR3 extends over 12 amino acids. Trimming removed 6 bases from V and 1 base from J, with 6 bases in between. CDR3 loop: CASRTVQETQYF. The CDR3, as DNA: TGTGCCAGCAGAACAGTCCAAGAGACCCAGTACTTC.

In nucleotides, the CDR3 is TGTGCCAGCAGCCGGGCGGGGCAGGGAAAGGATCAGCCCCAGCATTTT. This sequence encodes CASSRAGQGKDQPQHF. The chain recombines TRBV5-4 with TRBJ1-5; a possible D gene is TRBD1 (5 bases). This CDR3 contains 16 residues. V gave up 4 bases and J gave up 5 bases, with 19 bases separating them. Germline assignment: CDR1 SGHNT and CDR2 YYREEE (reference sequence). Looking up the rest from reference TRBV5-4 and TRBJ1-5 gives the full variable domain: ETGVTQSPTHLIKTRGQQVTLRCSSQSGHNTVSWYQQALGQGPQFIFQYYREEENGRGNFPPRFSGLQFPNYSSELNVNALELDDSALYLCASSRAGQGKDQPQHFGDGTRLSIL.

This sequence joins TRBV5-1 and TRBJ1-1; the D is unclear. Germline V gene lookup returns CDR1 SGHRS and CDR2 YFSETQ. With 0 bases removed from V and 1 base from J, the gap between germline ends came to 13 bases. CDR3 length equals 16 residues. The DNA of the CDR3 is TGCGCCAGCAGCTTGGCCAGTTCAAAAAAGAACACTGAAGCTTTCTTT. As protein: CASSLASSKKNTEAFF.

The chain recombines TRBV6-5 with TRBJ2-5; 13 positions match TRBD2. With V trimmed by 2 bases and J by 1 base, 1 base remained unmatched. The CDR3 runs 16 residues. The germline gives CDR1 MNHEY, CDR2 SVGAGI. The CDR3 nucleotides are TGTGCCAGCAGTTACGGGACTAGCGGGACCCAAGAGACCCAGTACTTC. This sequence encodes CASSYGTSGTQETQYF.

The rearrangement links TRBV10-3 to TRBJ2-3; 7 nucleotides match TRBD2. Germline-derived CDR1 and CDR2 are ENHRY and SYGVKD. J was trimmed by 1 base and V by 3 bases; bases with no gene match: 1. The CDR3 loop spans 14 amino acids. CDR3 region: CAISDAGGTDTQYF. CDR3 bases: TGTGCCATCAGTGACGCGGGGGGCACAGATACGCAGTATTTT.

Comment on this clone: A much larger clone lies a single base off, so this may be a read error. V and J are TRBV5-5 and TRBJ1-1; 7 bases map to TRBD1. This CDR3 has 12 amino acids. Germline V gene data show CDR1 as SGHKS and CDR2 as YYEKEE (reference sequence). Unmatched junction bases numbered 0, after V lost 2 bases and J lost 5 bases. The CDR3 sequence: CASSLQGTEAFF. For the CDR3, the DNA is TGTGCCAGCAGCTTACAGGGGACTGAAGCTTTCTTT.

This chain uses TRBV6-5 with TRBJ1-2, with TRBD1 as a possible D gene (5 bases). CDR1 is MNHEY, CDR2 SVGAGI, per germline. The CDR3 is 14 amino acids. The V and J ends lost 7 bases and 8 bases respectively, with 20 bases between them. This CDR3 reads CASTLTQGFGGYTF. The CDR3 DNA follows: TGTGCCAGCACACTTACCCAGGGATTCGGCGGCTACACCTTC.

The genes are TRBV6-6 and TRBJ1-1; 7 positions agree with TRBD1. V trimming: 10 bases; J trimming: 3 bases; junction bases outside the gene matches: 11. The CDR3 extends over 14 amino acids. Germline CDR1 is MNHNY and CDR2 is SVGAGI (reference sequence). CDR3 in DNA: TGTGCCATCAGGGGGACAATAGGGGACACTGAAGCTTTCTTT. Translation: CAIRGTIGDTEAFF.

This clone was seen more than once but under ten times. The rearrangement links TRBV7-9 to TRBJ2-7, with a tentative D call TRBD2 (5 bases). This CDR3 is built from 13 residues. V shed 5 bases and J shed 3 bases, with 11 bases lying between them. Per the germline V gene, CDR1 is SEHNR and CDR2 is FQNEAQ (reference sequence). The CDR3: CASSSGPNYEQYF. The CDR3 coding sequence is TGTGCCAGCAGCAGCGGACCCAACTACGAGCAGTACTTC.

This clone has a single count. The same CDR3 also results from other DNA sequences found in this sample. The J gene is TRBJ2-1, the V gene TRBV27; D may be TRBD1 (5 bases). The germline V gene has CDR1 MNHEY and CDR2 SMNVEV (reference sequence). Trimming stripped 6 bases from V and 6 bases from J, with 15 bases between. The CDR3 is 14 amino acids. CDR3 DNA sequence: TGTGCCAGCAGCTTCTTGGGGCCAGGCAATGAGCAGTTCTTC. Its protein product is CASSFLGPGNEQFF.

This chain uses TRBV29-1 with TRBJ2-2; 7 nucleotides match TRBD1. The ends lost 4 bases at V and 1 base at J; junction bases unmatched: 6. The CDR3 is made up of 15 amino acids. The germline gives CDR1 SQVTM, CDR2 ANQGSEA. The CDR3 loop reads CSVGGTEKNTGELFF. DNA for the CDR3: TGCAGCGTTGGGGGGACAGAGAAGAACACCGGGGAGCTGTTTTTT.

The genes are TRBV30 and TRBJ2-7; D not resolved. CDR1 is GTSNPN and CDR2 is SVGIG in the germline V gene (reference sequence). The V end lost 3 bases, the J end lost 3 bases, and 15 bases lay between the germline ends. CDR3 length equals 14 residues. In nucleotides, the CDR3 is TGTGCCTGGAGCGGCAACCCCTCCAACTACGAGCAGTACTTC. Its protein is CAWSGNPSNYEQYF.

The rearrangement links TRBV7-9 to TRBJ1-1; D possibly corresponds to TRBD1 (6 bases). The CDR3 totals 13 residues. Trimming removed 4 bases at V and 7 bases at J, with 13 bases between. Germline assignment: CDR1 SEHNR and CDR2 FQNEAQ (reference sequence). CDR3 protein: CASSSRGPLEAFF. The CDR3 DNA reads as TGTGCCAGCAGCTCGCGGGGGCCACTTGAAGCTTTCTTT.

The gene calls are TRBV7-8 and TRBJ2-3; TRBD2 matches 7 bases. The CDR3 extends over 14 amino acids. Germline V CDR1 and CDR2: SGHVS, FQNEAQ. The V segment lost 5 bases and the J segment 9 bases; nucleotides outside the gene matches: 11. The CDR3 here is CASSRLGTTSTQYF. The CDR3 DNA sequence: TGTGCCAGCAGCAGACTCGGGACGACTAGCACGCAGTATTTT.

This clone was seen more than once but under ten times. The V gene is TRBV29-1, the J gene TRBJ1-1; D remains unclear. The CDR3 runs 12 residues. CDR1 and CDR2 (germline): SQVTM, ANQGSEA. V was cut by 1 base and J by 3 bases, with 6 bases left in between. CDR3 in amino acids: CSVEVGYTEAFF. As DNA, the CDR3 is TGCAGCGTTGAAGTGGGATACACTGAAGCTTTCTTT. The whole variable domain, remainder taken from reference TRBV29-1 and TRBJ1-1, is SAVISQKPSRDICQRGTSLTIQCQVDSQVTMMFWYRQQPGQSLTLIATANQGSEATYESGFVIDKFPISRPNLTFSTLTVSNMSPEDSSIYLCSVEVGYTEAFFGQGTRLTVV.

This rearrangement joins TRBV9 to TRBJ2-7, with D unresolved. V gave up 0 bases and J gave up 4 bases, with 11 bases separating them. Per germline, CDR1 SGDLS and CDR2 YYNGEE. The CDR3 has 14 amino acids. The DNA of the CDR3 is TGTGCCAGCAGCGTAGGAATGGGTGGATACGAGCAGTACTTC. The encoded protein is CASSVGMGGYEQYF.

The J gene is TRBJ2-5, the V gene TRBV11-2; 7 nucleotides match TRBD2. With 6 bases clipped from V and 5 bases from J, the junction kept 9 bases outside the gene matches. CDR1 and CDR2 from the germline V gene are SGHAT and FQNNGV. The CDR3 loop spans 14 amino acids. In nucleotides, the CDR3 is TGTGCCAGCAGTTCTCCCGGGAGGAGGGAGACCCAGTACTTC. Translated: CASSSPGRRETQYF.

The sample holds a few counts of this clone. The chain links TRBV6-5 to TRBJ2-7; D not certain. Trimming removed 5 bases at V and 3 bases at J, with 11 bases between. This CDR3 is 13 amino acids long. Germline assignment: CDR1 MNHEY and CDR2 SVGAGI. As DNA, the CDR3 is TGTGCCAGCAGTGTTCAGTACGTCTACGAGCAGTACTTC. Protein sequence: CASSVQYVYEQYF.

CDR3 loop: CASSLGVYNEQFF. In DNA, the CDR3 is TGCGCCAGCAGCTTGGGAGTTTACAATGAGCAGTTCTTC. The genes are TRBV5-1 and TRBJ2-1; D not resolved. The germline V and J ends were trimmed by 0 bases and 4 bases, with 5 bases remaining between them. Germline V gene lookup returns CDR1 SGHRS and CDR2 YFSETQ. The CDR3 spans 13 residues.